This TCR beta chain was obtained from a study of blood T cell repertoires in COVID-19. Measured with immunoSEQ multiplex PCR; TCRdb has only the in-frame clones, and not every one. This sample has approximately 170,000 clones, with over 65% found just once. The CDR3 totals 16 residues. Per the germline V gene, CDR1 is MNHEY and CDR2 is SMNVEV (reference sequence). The V end lost 5 bases, the J end lost 0 bases, and 11 bases lay between the germline ends. Input material: peripheral blood. V and J are TRBV27 and TRBJ1-6, with a tentative D call TRBD1 (5 bases). This TCR derives from a woman of 80 years or more with acute or convalescent COVID-19. The CDR3 DNA reads TGTGCCAGCAGTGACAGCGAGAGCTCCTATAATTCACCCCTCCACTTT. Protein product: CASSDSESSYNSPLHF.